The clone carrying this TCR beta chain was counted a single time. As yet, its antigen is unknown. This specimen comes from a study of T cell responses to AZD1222 COVID-19 vaccine. Whole-study results and caveats: CD4 TCRs associated with vaccination spanned spike, dominating at 160-218 and 743-854. Baseline seropositivity occurred in only a handful of AZD1222 recipients.

Germline loops: CDR1 GTSNPN, CDR2 SVGIG (reference sequence). The CDR3 has 14 amino acids. Losses at the gene ends were 4 bases for V and 4 bases for J; bases not matched to a gene: 10. Sequencing used immunoSEQ multiplex PCR; TCRdb keeps in-frame clones, though not all of them. The sample lists about 110,000 clones, around 82% seen once, with approximately 5.9% in the top ten. The receptor comes from an adult in good health. This chain connects TRBV30 to TRBJ2-7, with 7 bases aligning to TRBD2. The input for sequencing was peripheral blood, taken on day 0 of AZD1222 vaccination. CDR3 sequence: CAWTPRTRAYEQYF. The CDR3, as DNA: TGTGCCTGGACCCCGCGGACTAGAGCGTACGAGCAGTACTTC.